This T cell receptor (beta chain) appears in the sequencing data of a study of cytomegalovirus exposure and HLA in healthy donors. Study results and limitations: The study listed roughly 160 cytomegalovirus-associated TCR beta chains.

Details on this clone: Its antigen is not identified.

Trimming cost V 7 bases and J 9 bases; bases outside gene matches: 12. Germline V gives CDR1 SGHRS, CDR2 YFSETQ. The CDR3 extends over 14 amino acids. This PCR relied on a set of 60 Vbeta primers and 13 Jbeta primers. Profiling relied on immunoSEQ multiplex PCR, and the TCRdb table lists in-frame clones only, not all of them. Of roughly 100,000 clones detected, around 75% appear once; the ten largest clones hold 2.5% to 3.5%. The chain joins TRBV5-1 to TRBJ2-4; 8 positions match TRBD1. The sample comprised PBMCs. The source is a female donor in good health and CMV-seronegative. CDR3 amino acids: CASGEGQGRSIQYF. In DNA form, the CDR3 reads TGCGCCAGCGGGGAAGGACAGGGACGGAGCATTCAGTACTTC.